This T cell receptor beta chain was identified in a study of blood T cell repertoires in COVID-19. Study context: From the United States, Italy and Spain came samples of acute and convalescent COVID-19. T cells, B-cell-depleted T cells, or PBMCs supplied cDNA or gDNA.

The length of the CDR3 is 14 residues. Germline V gene sequence: CDR1 LNHNV, CDR2 YYDKDF (reference sequence). Germline trimming cut 2 bases from V and 15 bases from J; bases unmatched to any gene: 13. TCRdb keeps only in-frame clones here, not all; method: immunoSEQ multiplex PCR. Of around 100,000 clones in the sample, approximately 84% were seen once. This TCR came from a woman aged 60-75 years with acute or convalescent COVID-19. The chain uses TRBV15 and TRBJ2-1, with 7 nucleotides matching TRBD1. What was sequenced was peripheral blood. Here the CDR3 DNA reads TGTGCCACCAGCAGACCCACGGCGGACAGGCCCCTGTTCTTC. This codes for CATSRPTADRPLFF.